A single sample gave rise to the 5 T cell receptor beta chains below, sequenced in a study of neoadjuvant anti-PD-1 for oral cavity cancer listed by TCRdb under 2021. Sample time point, as interpreted from the label and publication: after neoadjuvant nivolumab, at surgical resection. The method was the immunoSEQ multiplex PCR assay. Sourced from immuneACCESS, this table was stored by TCRdb with only in-frame sequences that have V and J called. A share of the clones is absent; for the studies checked, an unresolved V gene accounts for under half, and the remainder has no known explanation. The sample table holds 63,000 or so clones, of which approximately 87% were seen once. The ten top clones hold 2.5% to 3.5% of the sample. Specimen: PBMCs, collected after nivolumab (anti-PD-1) treatment. The receptors were sampled from a person aged 35 to 85 with oral cavity squamous cell carcinoma.

This rearrangement joins TRBV5-6 to TRBJ1-2, with D unclear. The CDR3 is made up of 11 amino acids. Trimming removed 5 bases at V and 4 bases at J, with 6 bases between. The germline V gene has CDR1 SGHDT and CDR2 YYEEEE. The CDR3 loop is CASRGIYGYTF. The CDR3 DNA reads as TGTGCCAGCAGGGGAATCTATGGCTACACCTTC.

This sequence joins TRBV5-1 and TRBJ2-1; TRBD2 is a possible D gene (6 bases). The V end was cut by 2 bases, the J end by 1 base, with 19 bases between. This CDR3 has 18 residues. The germline V gene has CDR1 SGHRS and CDR2 YFSETQ. CDR3 nucleotides: TGCGCCAGCAGCTTAGAGGTCGGGTTAGGAGGGTCCTACAATGAGCAGTTCTTC. Protein: CASSLEVGLGGSYNEQFF.

The rearrangement joins TRBV30 to TRBJ1-5; TRBD1 matches at 8 bases. J gave up 7 bases and V 2 bases, and 10 bases lay outside the gene matches. This CDR3 has 15 residues. Looked up from germline, CDR1 is GTSNPN and CDR2 is SVGIG (reference sequence). Here the CDR3 reads CAWSSLQGARQPQHF. The CDR3 nucleotides read TGTGCCTGGAGTAGCCTCCAGGGGGCACGCCAGCCCCAGCATTTT.

Written as DNA, the CDR3 is TGTGCCAGCAGCTCAACAGGGACAAAGCCCCAGCATTTT. Amino acid sequence: CASSSTGTKPQHF. The chain employs TRBV11-3 and TRBJ1-5, with D perhaps matching TRBD1 (6 bases). The V gene's germline CDR1 is SGHNT and CDR2 YENEEA. The CDR3 runs 13 residues. V was pared by 4 bases and J by 8 bases, with 12 bases between.

The chain recombines TRBV19 with TRBJ1-3; D is ambiguous. With 11 bases removed from V and 1 base from J, the gap between germline ends came to 15 bases. The CDR3 covers 14 residues. CDR1 is LNHDA and CDR2 is SQIVND in the germline V gene (reference sequence). CDR3 DNA: TGTGCCGGACGTGGTGGCGGGTCTGGAAACACCATATATTTT. Its translation: CAGRGGGSGNTIYF.